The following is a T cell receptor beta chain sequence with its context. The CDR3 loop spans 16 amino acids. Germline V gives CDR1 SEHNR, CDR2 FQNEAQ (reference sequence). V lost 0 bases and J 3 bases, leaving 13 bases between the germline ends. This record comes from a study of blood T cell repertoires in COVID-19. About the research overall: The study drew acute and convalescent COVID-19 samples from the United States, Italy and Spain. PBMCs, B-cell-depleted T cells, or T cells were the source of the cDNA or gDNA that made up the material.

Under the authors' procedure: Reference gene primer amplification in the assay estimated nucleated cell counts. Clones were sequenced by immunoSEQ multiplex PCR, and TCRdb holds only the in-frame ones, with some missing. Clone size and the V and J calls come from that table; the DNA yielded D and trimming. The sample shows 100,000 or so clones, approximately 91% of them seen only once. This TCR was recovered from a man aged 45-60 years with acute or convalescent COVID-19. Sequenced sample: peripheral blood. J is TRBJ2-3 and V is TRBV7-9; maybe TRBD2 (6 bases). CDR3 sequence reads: CASSLAGGVGTDTQYF. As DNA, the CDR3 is TGTGCCAGCAGCTTAGCAGGCGGGGTGGGGACAGATACGCAGTATTTT.